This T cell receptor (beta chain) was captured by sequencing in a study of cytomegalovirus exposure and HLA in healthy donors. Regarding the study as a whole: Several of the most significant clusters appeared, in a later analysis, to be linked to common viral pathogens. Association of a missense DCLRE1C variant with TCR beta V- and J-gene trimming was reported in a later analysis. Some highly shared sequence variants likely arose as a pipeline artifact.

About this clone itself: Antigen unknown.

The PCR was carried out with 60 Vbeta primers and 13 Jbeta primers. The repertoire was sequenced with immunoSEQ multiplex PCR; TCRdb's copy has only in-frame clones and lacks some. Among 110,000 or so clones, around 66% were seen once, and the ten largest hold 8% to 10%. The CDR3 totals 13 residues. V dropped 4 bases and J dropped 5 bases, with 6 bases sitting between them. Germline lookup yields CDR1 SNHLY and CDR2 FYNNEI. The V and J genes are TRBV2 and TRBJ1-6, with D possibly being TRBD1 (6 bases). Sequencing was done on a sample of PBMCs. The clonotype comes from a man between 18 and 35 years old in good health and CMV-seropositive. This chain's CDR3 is CASSGTDNSPLHF. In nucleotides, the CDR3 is TGTGCCAGCAGTGGGACAGATAATTCACCCCTCCACTTT.